The 23 T cell receptor beta chains presented below share a single source sample, sequenced in a study of CD8 T cells in ankylosing spondylitis. TCRdb itself ran the 5' RACE reads through MiXCR, one entry per CDR3 protein. The table lists about 69,000 distinct CDR3 sequences, 5.3% of them singletons. Sequencing was carried out using blood, either unsorted or a sorted T cell fraction (not recorded which). These receptors were obtained from a male donor with ankylosing spondylitis or in good health (not recorded which).

This clonotype was seen ten or more times. CDR3 loop: CASSFDRDASIQYF. CDR3 nucleotides: TGCGCCAGCAGCTTTGACCGGGACGCAAGCATTCAGTACTTC. The rearrangement joins TRBV5-1 to TRBJ2-4; D possibly uses TRBD1 or TRBD2 (5 bases each). Germline V gives CDR1 SGHRS, CDR2 YFSETQ. V was pared by 2 bases and J by 9 bases, with 15 bases between. The CDR3 has 14 residues.

In this sample, this clonotype turned up many times. This rearrangement joins TRBV29-1 to TRBJ1-4, with unresolved D. CDR1 SQVTM and CDR2 ANQGSEA come from the germline V gene. With 3 bases removed from V and 11 bases from J, the gap between germline ends came to 10 bases. CDR3 size: 11 residues. The chain's CDR3 is CSVEEGSKLFF. CDR3 DNA: TGCAGCGTTGAGGAAGGGAGCAAACTGTTTTTT.

This clonotype has ten or more counts. The chain has TRBV10-3 and TRBJ1-2; D is undetermined. The germline V gene has CDR1 ENHRY and CDR2 SYGVKD. This CDR3 comprises 12 residues. V lost 0 bases and J 8 bases, leaving 7 bases between the germline ends. CDR3 residues: CAISESFEGYTF. CDR3 nucleotides: TGTGCCATCAGTGAGTCGTTCGAAGGCTACACCTTC.

There are many counts of this clonotype. The genes are TRBV4-3 and TRBJ2-1; 10 bases agree with TRBD2. V trimming: 5 bases; J trimming: 3 bases; junction bases outside the gene matches: 13. Germline CDR1 and CDR2: LGHNA and YSLEER. The CDR3 contains 18 residues. The CDR3 DNA sequence: TGCGCCAGCAGCTCCAGCCCTCCAGCGGGGGGGTTCTACAATGAGCAGTTCTTC. This gives the protein CASSSSPPAGGFYNEQFF.

This clonotype was counted at least ten times. This chain connects TRBV20-1 to TRBJ2-1, with D perhaps TRBD1 or TRBD2 (5 bases each). Between the trimmed V and J ends, which lost 1 base and 3 bases, there was a span of 16 bases. The CDR3 is 16 amino acids. Germline CDR1 DFQATT, CDR2 SNEGSKA (reference sequence). This CDR3 reads CSARVRGSDFYNEQFF. The CDR3 DNA reads as TGCAGTGCTAGAGTGAGGGGTAGCGACTTCTACAATGAGCAGTTCTTC.

This clonotype showed up many times. The V and J genes are TRBV29-1 and TRBJ2-5; 9 bases agree with TRBD1. Germline V gives CDR1 SQVTM, CDR2 ANQGSEA. The J segment lost 5 bases and the V segment lost 2 bases, leaving 6 bases of the junction unmatched. This CDR3 spans 14 amino acids. CDR3 region: CSVETGGKSETQYF. CDR3 bases: TGCAGCGTTGAAACAGGGGGCAAATCGGAGACCCAGTACTTC. Full variable domain (missing parts from reference TRBV29-1 and TRBJ2-5): SAVISQKPSRDICQRGTSLTIQCQVDSQVTMMFWYRQQPGQSLTLIATANQGSEATYESGFVIDKFPISRPNLTFSTLTVSNMSPEDSSIYLCSVETGGKSETQYFGPGTRLLVL.

This clonotype was picked up many times. The chain links TRBV11-2 to TRBJ2-7, with D possibly being TRBD2 (6 bases). V was clipped by 5 bases and J by 5 bases, with 31 bases between them. CDR3 length equals 19 residues. Germline values: CDR1 SGHAT, CDR2 FQNNGV. CDR3 sequence (DNA): TGTGCCAGCAGCCGAGTCTCCTTAATGGGGTCTAGCGTGAGAAACGAGCAGTACTTC. Protein product: CASSRVSLMGSSVRNEQYF.

This clonotype was observed many times. The chain combines TRBV20-1 with TRBJ2-3; 9 nucleotides line up with TRBD1. The CDR3 runs 15 residues. V gave up 2 bases and J gave up 4 bases; unmatched junction bases: 7. The germline V gene has CDR1 DFQATT and CDR2 SNEGSKA (reference sequence). CDR3 bases: TGCAGTGCTAGACGTCGGGACAGGGAGCCAGATACGCAGTATTTT. This encodes CSARRRDREPDTQYF.

This clonotype has more than one count but fewer than ten. The chain has TRBV7-2 and TRBJ2-7; D not certain. V dropped 0 bases and J dropped 5 bases, with 11 bases sitting between them. The germline CDR1 and CDR2 sequences are SGHTA and FQGNSA. This CDR3 is 14 amino acids long. This chain's CDR3 is CASSLAGSSHEQYF. The CDR3 nucleotides are TGTGCCAGCAGCTTAGCTGGCAGCAGCCACGAGCAGTACTTC.

This clonotype was seen ten or more times. The gene calls are TRBV7-9 and TRBJ2-5, with TRBD1 matching 7 bases. The V segment lost 5 bases and the J segment 0 bases; nucleotides outside the gene matches: 12. This CDR3 contains 17 residues. The V gene's germline CDR1 is SEHNR and CDR2 FQNEAQ (reference sequence). CDR3 region: CASSQIRQGPYQETQYF. For the CDR3, the DNA is TGTGCCAGCAGCCAAATCCGACAGGGCCCTTACCAAGAGACCCAGTACTTC.

At least ten counts were recorded for this clonotype. V gene TRBV7-9 combines with J gene TRBJ2-2; D may be TRBD1 (5 bases). The CDR3 has 17 residues. From germline, CDR1 is SEHNR and CDR2 FQNEAQ (reference sequence). Trimming removed 3 bases from V and 1 base from J, with 15 bases in between. This CDR3 is CASSFIQGHLNTGELFF. Written as DNA, the CDR3 is TGTGCCAGCAGCTTCATACAAGGACACCTGAACACCGGGGAGCTGTTTTTT.

This clonotype was counted many times. The chain is built from TRBV5-1 and TRBJ1-1; no firm D call. CDR1 is SGHRS, CDR2 YFSETQ, per germline. Trimming cost V 0 bases and J 0 bases, with 12 bases left between them. CDR3 length: 16 residues. In nucleotides, the CDR3 is TGCGCCAGCAGCTTGGAGCCAGGAATCATGAACACTGAAGCTTTCTTT. It specifies CASSLEPGIMNTEAFF.

In this sample, this clonotype turned up many times. The V and J genes are TRBV12-3 or TRBV12-4 and TRBJ1-5, with 7 bases fitting TRBD1. The CDR3 covers 13 residues. V shed 7 bases, J shed 6 bases, and the junction held 6 bases outside the gene matches. Here the CDR3 DNA reads TGTGCCAGCACTTCACAGGGGTTTCAGCCCCAGCATTTT. Translated, it gives CASTSQGFQPQHF.

This clonotype was recorded at least ten times. The chain uses TRBV28 and TRBJ1-5; 10 nucleotides align to TRBD1. The germline V gene has CDR1 MDHEN and CDR2 SYDVKM. The CDR3 consists of 16 residues. V shed 5 bases, J shed 3 bases, and the junction held 7 bases outside the gene matches. As DNA, the CDR3 is TGTGCCAGCAGTAACCCGGGACAGGGGAACAATCAGCCCCAGCATTTT. Its translation: CASSNPGQGNNQPQHF.

This clonotype showed up many times. The chain links TRBV28 to TRBJ2-1; either TRBD1 or TRBD2 may supply D (6 bases each). CDR3 length equals 14 residues. Trimming cost V 3 bases and J 4 bases, with 10 bases left between them. Per the germline V gene, CDR1 is MDHEN and CDR2 is SYDVKM. CDR3 protein: CASSFGGPYNEQFF. In nucleotides, the CDR3 is TGTGCCAGCAGTTTTGGGGGGCCTTACAATGAGCAGTTCTTC.

This clonotype was seen ten or more times. This rearrangement joins TRBV9 to TRBJ2-5; D remains ambiguous. Trimming pared 4 bases from V and 3 bases from J, leaving 13 bases between. Germline V gene sequence: CDR1 SGDLS, CDR2 YYNGEE. This CDR3 is 14 amino acids long. The CDR3 protein is CASSPTTVEETQYF. The CDR3 DNA sequence: TGTGCCAGCAGCCCCACGACGGTAGAAGAGACCCAGTACTTC. The entire variable domain, with the rest obtained from reference TRBV9 and TRBJ2-5, is as follows: DSGVTQTPKHLITATGQRVTLRCSPRSGDLSVYWYQQSLDQGLQFLIQYYNGEERAKGNILERFSAQQFPDLHSELNLSSLELGDSALYFCASSPTTVEETQYFGPGTRLLVL.

This clonotype was detected ten times or more. This chain joins TRBV20-1 and TRBJ2-1, with D perhaps matching TRBD1 (6 bases). There are 13 residues in the CDR3. The germline V gene has CDR1 DFQATT and CDR2 SNEGSKA (reference sequence). The V gene lost 1 base and the J gene lost 6 bases, with 10 bases spanning the gap. The CDR3 region has the DNA TGCAGTGCTAGAGTGGGACACAGCAATGAGCAGTTCTTC. Amino acids: CSARVGHSNEQFF.

This clonotype was seen at least ten times. The gene calls are TRBV15 and TRBJ1-1; D remains unclear. CDR1 is LNHNV, CDR2 YYDKDF, per germline (reference sequence). Trimming removed 5 bases from V and 0 bases from J, with 7 bases in between. The CDR3 has 13 residues. The DNA for the CDR3 is TGTGCCACCAGCTACGGGATGAACACTGAAGCTTTCTTT. It specifies CATSYGMNTEAFF.

This clonotype showed up just a few times. The chain recombines TRBV11-2 with TRBJ2-6; D gene ambiguous. Germline CDR1 is SGHAT and CDR2 is FQNNGV. Trimming took off 4 bases at V and 4 bases at J, with 8 bases between the two ends. The CDR3 totals 14 residues. CDR3 loop: CASSSQRGANVLTF. The CDR3 bases are TGTGCCAGCAGCTCCCAGCGAGGGGCCAACGTCCTGACTTTC.

This clonotype showed up many times. The V call is TRBV20-1, the J call TRBJ2-3; TRBD2 agrees at 8 bases. The CDR3 has 12 amino acids. Trimming at V came to 6 bases and at J to 3 bases, leaving 2 bases not matched to a gene. Germline V gene sequence: CDR1 DFQATT, CDR2 SNEGSKA (reference sequence). Here the CDR3 DNA reads TGCAGTGCGACTAGCGAAACAGATACGCAGTATTTT. This codes for CSATSETDTQYF.

This clonotype came up many times. The chain carries TRBV6-6 and TRBJ2-1; no clear D. Trimming removed 3 bases from V and 15 bases from J, with 12 bases in between. The CDR3 totals 11 residues. CDR1 is MNHNY, CDR2 SVGAGI, per germline (reference sequence). CDR3 sequence reads: CASSYSVDWFF. The CDR3 DNA follows: TGTGCCAGCAGTTATTCAGTAGACTGGTTCTTC.

This clonotype was seen repeatedly, ten times or more. The CDR3 loop is CASSHDPRLTGNGYTF. CDR3 DNA: TGTGCCAGCAGCCACGACCCCCGCTTGACAGGGAATGGCTACACCTTC. The chain links TRBV28 to TRBJ1-2; 7 bases are shared with TRBD1. The length of the CDR3 is 16 residues. Trimming at V came to 6 bases and at J to 6 bases, leaving 16 bases not matched to a gene. The germline gives CDR1 MDHEN, CDR2 SYDVKM.

This clonotype was seen repeatedly, ten times or more. The chain is built from TRBV20-1 and TRBJ1-1, with D tentatively TRBD1 (5 bases). This CDR3 region has 14 residues. V dropped 1 base and J dropped 5 bases, with 14 bases sitting between them. Germline values: CDR1 DFQATT, CDR2 SNEGSKA (reference sequence). CDR3 amino acids: CSARGRGGGTEAFF. The CDR3 DNA follows: TGCAGTGCTAGAGGACGTGGTGGGGGGACTGAAGCTTTCTTT.